This entry lists 17 T cell receptor beta chains sequenced from one sample in a study of shared clonotypes between healthy human individuals. Positively selected for CCR7, the CD45RO-negative cells used as naive CD8 cells excluded terminally differentiated effector memory CD45RA+ cells. The data were produced by immunoSEQ multiplex PCR, yet TCRdb's version contains in-frame clones alone and is incomplete. Of some 2.1 million clones listed, 93% are singletons. Sample: naive CD8+ T cells from PBMCs. These receptors were obtained from a man between 18 and 29 years old in good health. Some clones in this sample may be carry-over from other donors' samples.

The CDR3 nucleotides read TGTGCCAGCAACGCGGGGGGATACAACTACGAGCAGTACTTC. The encoded protein is CASNAGGYNYEQYF. V usage is TRBV11-2 and J usage is TRBJ2-7; 8 bases agree with TRBD2. Unmatched junction bases numbered 8, after V lost 7 bases and J lost 3 bases. From germline, CDR1 is SGHAT and CDR2 FQNNGV. This CDR3 has 14 amino acids.

In the case of this clone: Other DNA sequences in this specimen translate into the identical CDR3. This chain joins TRBV6-5 and TRBJ2-2, with D uncertain. Trimming stripped 3 bases from V and 1 base from J, with 6 bases between. Germline V gene data show CDR1 as MNHEY and CDR2 as SVGAGI. This CDR3 contains 14 residues. The CDR3 DNA reads as TGTGCCAGCAGTTATGGGGTGAACACCGGGGAGCTGTTTTTT. It is translated as CASSYGVNTGELFF.

In this sample, this clone turned up once. J is TRBJ2-3 and V is TRBV4-2; D unclear. Germline CDR1 and CDR2: LGHNA and YNFKEQ. The CDR3 loop spans 14 amino acids. V lost 0 bases and J lost 5, with 9 bases in between. In DNA, the CDR3 is TGTGCCAGCAGCCAAGAGCTAGAGGTAGATACGCAGTATTTT. This translates into CASSQELEVDTQYF.

V and J are TRBV7-8 and TRBJ1-2, with D possibly TRBD1 on 6 matching bases. The V end was cut by 0 bases, the J end by 6 bases, with 11 bases between. Germline values: CDR1 SGHVS, CDR2 FQNEAQ. The CDR3 has 14 residues. The CDR3 sequence: CASSLAYRDNGYTF. The CDR3 DNA reads as TGTGCCAGCAGCTTAGCGTACAGGGACAATGGCTACACCTTC.

The CDR3 DNA reads TGCGCCAGCAGCCAACAGTCCGAGCGGGAGGGGGAGACCCAGTACTTC. As protein: CASSQQSEREGETQYF. V and J are TRBV4-1 and TRBJ2-5; 10 positions match TRBD2. The germline V gene has CDR1 MGHRA and CDR2 YSYEKL. The CDR3 loop spans 16 amino acids. The junction had 8 bases not matched to a gene; V was cut back by 2 bases and J by 5 bases.

V is TRBV7-9 and J is TRBJ2-5; D may match TRBD1 or TRBD2 (7 bases each). Trimming cost V 5 bases and J 6 bases, with 13 bases left between them. The germline gives CDR1 SEHNR, CDR2 FQNEAQ (reference sequence). The CDR3 covers 13 residues. CDR3 loop: CASSQGGLKTQYF. The CDR3 DNA is TGTGCCAGCAGCCAGGGGGGGTTGAAGACCCAGTACTTC.

This clone has more than one count but fewer than ten. This chain links TRBV29-1 with TRBJ1-1; D is ambiguous. The CDR3 loop spans 11 amino acids. Trimming left V 4 bases short and J 5 bases short, with 8 bases between. Germline CDR1 SQVTM, CDR2 ANQGSEA. CDR3 nucleotides: TGCAGCGTTGCCGACGGGACTGAAGCTTTCTTT. Amino acids: CSVADGTEAFF. Looking up the rest from reference TRBV29-1 and TRBJ1-1 gives the full variable domain: SAVISQKPSRDICQRGTSLTIQCQVDSQVTMMFWYRQQPGQSLTLIATANQGSEATYESGFVIDKFPISRPNLTFSTLTVSNMSPEDSSIYLCSVADGTEAFFGQGTRLTVV.

J is TRBJ1-2 and V is TRBV19; no firm D call. Germline CDR1 and CDR2: LNHDA and SQIVND (reference sequence). CDR3 size: 14 residues. Trimming cost V 9 bases and J 5 bases, with 19 bases left between them. The CDR3 bases are TGTGCCAGCCGACCGCCCTGGGAAAAATATGGCTACACCTTC. It translates to CASRPPWEKYGYTF.

This clone was observed a handful of times. This specimen includes other DNA sequences encoding the same CDR3. The V and J genes are TRBV28 and TRBJ1-5; D is undetermined. The CDR3 sequence is 13 residues long. V was pared by 1 base and J by 3 bases, with 4 bases between. In germline, CDR1 is MDHEN, CDR2 SYDVKM. The CDR3 DNA follows: TGTGCCAGCAGTTTATTAGCCAATCAGCCCCAGCATTTT. This encodes CASSLLANQPQHF.

V and J are TRBV27 and TRBJ1-1; D unresolved. V was trimmed by 6 bases and J by 1 base, leaving 12 bases between them. The length of the CDR3 is 14 residues. The germline V gene has CDR1 MNHEY and CDR2 SMNVEV (reference sequence). The CDR3 sequence: CASSLTAWNTEAFF. In DNA form, the CDR3 reads TGTGCCAGCAGCCTGACGGCGTGGAACACTGAAGCTTTCTTT.

The genes are TRBV27 and TRBJ2-5, with 8 bases matching TRBD1. This CDR3 has 14 amino acids. Germline CDR1 reads MNHEY; CDR2 reads SMNVEV (reference sequence). Losses at the gene ends were 3 bases for V and 5 bases for J; bases not matched to a gene: 5. The CDR3 coding sequence is TGTGCCAGCAGTTTGGCAGGGGGCGCCGAGACCCAGTACTTC. It translates to CASSLAGGAETQYF.

This clone was seen just once. The rearrangement uses TRBV29-1 and TRBJ2-3, with TRBD1 matching over 9 bases. Unmatched junction bases numbered 4, after V lost 7 bases and J lost 2 bases. Germline CDR1 is SQVTM and CDR2 is ANQGSEA. This CDR3 region has 13 residues. CDR3 coding DNA: TGCAGCGCCCGGACAGGGGCCACAGATACGCAGTATTTT. Translation gives CSARTGATDTQYF.

V gene TRBV2 combines with J gene TRBJ2-7, with D tentatively TRBD1 (7 bases). Trimming shortened V by 4 bases and J by 0 bases, and 13 bases separated the two germline ends. The CDR3 runs to 15 residues. Germline values: CDR1 SNHLY, CDR2 FYNNEI. CDR3 amino acids: CASSVVEGASYEQYF. The CDR3 DNA sequence: TGTGCCAGCAGTGTAGTGGAGGGGGCCTCCTACGAGCAGTACTTC.

The V and J genes are TRBV7-9 and TRBJ1-2; D not resolved. V lost 5 bases and J 4 bases, leaving 17 bases between the germline ends. Germline CDR1 reads SEHNR; CDR2 reads FQNEAQ (reference sequence). The CDR3 extends over 15 amino acids. Here the CDR3 reads CASSLDLLASYGYTF. The CDR3 bases are TGTGCCAGCAGCCTCGACCTCCTCGCGAGCTATGGCTACACCTTC.

The chain joins TRBV19 to TRBJ2-1, with D possibly being TRBD2 (7 bases). The CDR3 length is 16 residues. Trimming pared 4 bases from V and 2 bases from J, leaving 15 bases between. The germline gives CDR1 LNHDA, CDR2 SQIVND (reference sequence). CDR3 amino acids: CASSRTRGGPYNEQFF. CDR3 nucleotides: TGTGCCAGTAGTAGAACTAGGGGGGGCCCCTACAATGAGCAGTTCTTC. Complete variable domain (other parts from reference TRBV19 and TRBJ2-1): DGGITQSPKYLFRKEGQNVTLSCEQNLNHDAMYWYRQDPGQGLRLIYYSQIVNDFQKGDIAEGYSVSREKKESFPLTVTSAQKNPTAFYLCASSRTRGGPYNEQFFGPGTRLTVL.

The genes are TRBV5-6 and TRBJ2-5; D ambiguous. The CDR3 consists of 12 residues. V lost 0 bases and J lost 5, with 5 bases in between. In germline, CDR1 is SGHDT, CDR2 YYEEEE. The CDR3 is CASSLGTETQYF. DNA of the CDR3: TGTGCCAGCAGCTTGGGGACGGAGACCCAGTACTTC. Drawing the rest from reference TRBV5-6 and TRBJ2-5, the complete variable domain is DAGVTQSPTHLIKTRGQQVTLRCSPKSGHDTVSWYQQALGQGPQFIFQYYEEEERQRGNFPDRFSGHQFPNYSSELNVNALLLGDSALYLCASSLGTETQYFGPGTRLLVL.

The chain has TRBV27 and TRBJ2-7; no clear D gene. The CDR3 is 12 residues long. Germline V gives CDR1 MNHEY, CDR2 SMNVEV (reference sequence). The V end lost 7 bases, the J end lost 0 bases, and 7 bases lay between the germline ends. The DNA of the CDR3 is TGTGCCAGCAAGGGCCTCTCCTACGAGCAGTACTTC. Its protein product is CASKGLSYEQYF.